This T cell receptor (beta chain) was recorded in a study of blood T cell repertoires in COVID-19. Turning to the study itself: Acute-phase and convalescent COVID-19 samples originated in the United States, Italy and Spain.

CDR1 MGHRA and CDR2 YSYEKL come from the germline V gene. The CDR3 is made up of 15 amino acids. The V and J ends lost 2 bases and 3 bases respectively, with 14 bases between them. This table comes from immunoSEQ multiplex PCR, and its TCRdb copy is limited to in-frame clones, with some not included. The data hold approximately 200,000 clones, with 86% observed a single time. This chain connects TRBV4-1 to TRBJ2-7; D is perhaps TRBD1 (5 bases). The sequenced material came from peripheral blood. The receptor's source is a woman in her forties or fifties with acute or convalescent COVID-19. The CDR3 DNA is TGCGCCAGCAGCCAAAAGAAAGGGGCTCTCTACGAGCAGTACTTC. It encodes CASSQKKGALYEQYF.